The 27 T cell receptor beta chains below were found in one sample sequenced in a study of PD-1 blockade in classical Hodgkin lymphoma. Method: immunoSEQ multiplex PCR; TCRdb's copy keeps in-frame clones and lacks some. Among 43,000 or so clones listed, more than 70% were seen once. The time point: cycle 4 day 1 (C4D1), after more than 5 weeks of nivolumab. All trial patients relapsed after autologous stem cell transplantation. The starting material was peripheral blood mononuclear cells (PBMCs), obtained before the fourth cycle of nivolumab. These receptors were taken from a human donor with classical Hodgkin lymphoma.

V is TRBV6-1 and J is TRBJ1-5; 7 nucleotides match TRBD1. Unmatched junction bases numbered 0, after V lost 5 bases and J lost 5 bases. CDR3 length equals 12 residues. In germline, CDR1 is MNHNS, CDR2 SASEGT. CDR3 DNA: TGTGCCAGCAGTCAGGGGGATCAGCCCCAGCATTTT. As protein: CASSQGDQPQHF.

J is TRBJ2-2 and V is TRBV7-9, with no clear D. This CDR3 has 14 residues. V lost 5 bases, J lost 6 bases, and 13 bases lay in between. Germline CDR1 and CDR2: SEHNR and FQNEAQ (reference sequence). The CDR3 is CASSAPGPPGELFF. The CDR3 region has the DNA TGTGCCAGCAGCGCGCCGGGTCCTCCCGGGGAGCTGTTTTTT. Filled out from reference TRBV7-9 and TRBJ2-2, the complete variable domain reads DTGVSQNPRHKITKRGQNVTFRCDPISEHNRLYWYRQTLGQGPEFLTYFQNEAQLEKSRLLSDRFSAERPKGSFSTLEIQRTEQGDSAMYLCASSAPGPPGELFFGEGSRLTVL.

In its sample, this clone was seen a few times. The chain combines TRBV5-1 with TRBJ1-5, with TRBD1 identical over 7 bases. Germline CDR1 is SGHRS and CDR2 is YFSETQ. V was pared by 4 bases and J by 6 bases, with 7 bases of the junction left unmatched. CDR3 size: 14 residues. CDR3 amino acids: CASSATGNGQPQHF. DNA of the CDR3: TGCGCCAGCAGCGCGACAGGGAACGGTCAGCCCCAGCATTTT.

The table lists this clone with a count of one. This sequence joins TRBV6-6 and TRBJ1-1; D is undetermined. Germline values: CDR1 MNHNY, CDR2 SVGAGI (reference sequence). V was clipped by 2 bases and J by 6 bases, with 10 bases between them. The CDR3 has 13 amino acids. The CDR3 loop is CASSYQRSPEAFF. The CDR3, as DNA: TGTGCCAGCAGTTACCAGAGGTCCCCTGAAGCTTTCTTT.

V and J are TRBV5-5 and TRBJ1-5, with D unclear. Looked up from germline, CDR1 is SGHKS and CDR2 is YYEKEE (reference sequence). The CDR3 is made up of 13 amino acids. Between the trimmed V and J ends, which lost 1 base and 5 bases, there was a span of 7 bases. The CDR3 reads CASSLSGDQPQHF. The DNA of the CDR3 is TGTGCCAGCAGCTTGTCCGGGGATCAGCCCCAGCATTTT.

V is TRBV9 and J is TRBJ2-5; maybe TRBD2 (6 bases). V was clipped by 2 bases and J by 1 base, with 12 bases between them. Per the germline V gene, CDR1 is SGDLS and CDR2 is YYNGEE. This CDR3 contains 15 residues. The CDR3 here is CASSVRAGFQETQYF. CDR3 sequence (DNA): TGTGCCAGCAGCGTGCGGGCGGGATTCCAAGAGACCCAGTACTTC.

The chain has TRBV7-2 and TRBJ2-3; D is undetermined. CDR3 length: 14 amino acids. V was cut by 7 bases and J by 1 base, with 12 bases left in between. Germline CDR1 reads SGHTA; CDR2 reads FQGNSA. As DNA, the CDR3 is TGTGCCAGCACCCCGGCGATCCGCACAGATACGCAGTATTTT. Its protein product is CASTPAIRTDTQYF.

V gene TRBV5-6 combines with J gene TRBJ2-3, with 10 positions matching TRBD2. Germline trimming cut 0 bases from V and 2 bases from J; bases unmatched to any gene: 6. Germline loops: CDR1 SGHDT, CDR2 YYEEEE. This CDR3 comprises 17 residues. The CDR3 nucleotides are TGTGCCAGCAGCTTGGTGTCTAGCGGGGGATCCACAGATACGCAGTATTTT. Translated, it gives CASSLVSSGGSTDTQYF.

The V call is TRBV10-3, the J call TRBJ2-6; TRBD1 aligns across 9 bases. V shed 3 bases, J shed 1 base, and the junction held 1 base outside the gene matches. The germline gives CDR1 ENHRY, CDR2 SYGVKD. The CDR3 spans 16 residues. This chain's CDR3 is CAISEQGASGANVLTF. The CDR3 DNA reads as TGTGCCATCAGTGAACAGGGGGCATCTGGGGCCAACGTCCTGACTTTC.

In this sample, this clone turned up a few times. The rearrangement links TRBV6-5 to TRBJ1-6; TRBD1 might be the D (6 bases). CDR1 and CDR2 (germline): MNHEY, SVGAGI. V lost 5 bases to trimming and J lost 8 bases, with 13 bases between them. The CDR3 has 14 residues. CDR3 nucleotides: TGTGCCAGCAGTCTAGACAGGAGAGATTCACCCCTCCACTTT. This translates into CASSLDRRDSPLHF.

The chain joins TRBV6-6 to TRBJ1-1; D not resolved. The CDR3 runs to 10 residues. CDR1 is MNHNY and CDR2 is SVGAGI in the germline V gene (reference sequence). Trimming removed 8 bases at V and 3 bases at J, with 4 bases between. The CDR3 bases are TGTGCCAGCTACTACACTGAAGCTTTCTTT. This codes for CASYYTEAFF.

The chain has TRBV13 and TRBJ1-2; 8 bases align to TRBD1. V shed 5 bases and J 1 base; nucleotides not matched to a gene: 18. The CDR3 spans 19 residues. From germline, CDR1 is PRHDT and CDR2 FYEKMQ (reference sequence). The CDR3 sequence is CASSPSGQVRGGFNYGYTF. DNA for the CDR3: TGTGCCAGCAGCCCTTCGGGACAGGTCCGGGGTGGGTTTAACTATGGCTACACCTTC.

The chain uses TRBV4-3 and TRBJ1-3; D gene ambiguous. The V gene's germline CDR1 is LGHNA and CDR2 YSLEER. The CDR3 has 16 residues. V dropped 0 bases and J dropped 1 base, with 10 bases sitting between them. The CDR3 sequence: CASSQDISPSGNTIYF. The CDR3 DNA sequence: TGCGCCAGCAGCCAAGATATCTCGCCGTCTGGAAACACCATATATTTT.

CDR3 loop: CASSFDRAGGETQYF. CDR3 in DNA: TGTGCCAGCAGCTTCGACAGGGCGGGGGGCGAGACCCAGTACTTC. V gene TRBV7-7 combines with J gene TRBJ2-5, with D perhaps TRBD2 (8 bases). The length of the CDR3 is 15 residues. From germline, CDR1 is SSHAT and CDR2 FNYEAQ (reference sequence). The V gene lost 3 bases and the J gene lost 5 bases, with 16 bases spanning the gap.

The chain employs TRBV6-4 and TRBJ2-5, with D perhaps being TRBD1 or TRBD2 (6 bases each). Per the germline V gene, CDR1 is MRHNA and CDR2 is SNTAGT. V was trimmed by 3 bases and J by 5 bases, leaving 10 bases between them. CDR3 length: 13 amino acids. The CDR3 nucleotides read TGTGCCAGCAGTGAACAGGGAGGCGAGACCCAGTACTTC. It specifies CASSEQGGETQYF.

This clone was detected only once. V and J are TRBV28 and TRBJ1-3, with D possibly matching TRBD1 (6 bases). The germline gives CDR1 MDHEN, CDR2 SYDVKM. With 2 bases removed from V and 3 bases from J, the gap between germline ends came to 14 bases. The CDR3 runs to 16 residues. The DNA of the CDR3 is TGTGCCAGCAGTTTAGGTAGTGGGGGCTATGGAAACACCATATATTTT. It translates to CASSLGSGGYGNTIYF.

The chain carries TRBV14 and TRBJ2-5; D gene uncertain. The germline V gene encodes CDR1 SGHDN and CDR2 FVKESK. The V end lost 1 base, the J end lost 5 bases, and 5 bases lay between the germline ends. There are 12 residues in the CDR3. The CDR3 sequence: CASSQVSETQYF. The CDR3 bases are TGTGCCAGCAGCCAAGTAAGCGAGACCCAGTACTTC.

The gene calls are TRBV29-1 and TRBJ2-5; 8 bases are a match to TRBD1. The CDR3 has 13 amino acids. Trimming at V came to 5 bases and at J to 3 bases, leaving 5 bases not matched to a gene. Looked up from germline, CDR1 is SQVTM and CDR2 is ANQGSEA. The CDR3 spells CSVKDRAEETQYF. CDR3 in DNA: TGCAGCGTTAAGGACAGGGCAGAAGAGACCCAGTACTTC.

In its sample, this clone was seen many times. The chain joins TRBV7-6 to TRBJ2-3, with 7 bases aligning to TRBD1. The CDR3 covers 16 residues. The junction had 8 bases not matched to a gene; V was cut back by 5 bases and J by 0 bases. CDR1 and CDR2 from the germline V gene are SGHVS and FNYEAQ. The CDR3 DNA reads TGTGCCAGCAGCACCGGGACAGCCACTAGCACAGATACGCAGTATTTT. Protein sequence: CASSTGTATSTDTQYF.

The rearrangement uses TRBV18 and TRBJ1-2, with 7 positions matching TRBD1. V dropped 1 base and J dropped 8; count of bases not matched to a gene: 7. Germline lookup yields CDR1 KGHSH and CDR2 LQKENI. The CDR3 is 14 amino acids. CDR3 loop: CASSPLGQKRGYTF. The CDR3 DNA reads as TGTGCCAGCTCACCACTGGGACAGAAAAGGGGCTACACCTTC.

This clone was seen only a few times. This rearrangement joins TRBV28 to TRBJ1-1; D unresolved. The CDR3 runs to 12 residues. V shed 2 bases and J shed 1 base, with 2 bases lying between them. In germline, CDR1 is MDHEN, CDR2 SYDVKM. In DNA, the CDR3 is TGTGCCAGCAGTTTAAGGAACACTGAAGCTTTCTTT. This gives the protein CASSLRNTEAFF.

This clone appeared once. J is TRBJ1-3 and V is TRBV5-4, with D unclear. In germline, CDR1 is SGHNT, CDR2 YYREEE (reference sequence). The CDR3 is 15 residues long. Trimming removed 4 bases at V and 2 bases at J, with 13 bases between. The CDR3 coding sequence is TGTGCCAGCAGCCCAGATAAAGCCCCTGGAAACACCATATATTTT. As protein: CASSPDKAPGNTIYF.

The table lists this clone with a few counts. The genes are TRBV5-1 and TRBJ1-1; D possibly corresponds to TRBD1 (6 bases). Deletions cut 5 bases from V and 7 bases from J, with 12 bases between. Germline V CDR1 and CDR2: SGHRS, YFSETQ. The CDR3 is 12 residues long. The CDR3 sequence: CASRNQQGEAFF. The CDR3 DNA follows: TGCGCCAGCAGAAACCAACAGGGTGAAGCTTTCTTT.

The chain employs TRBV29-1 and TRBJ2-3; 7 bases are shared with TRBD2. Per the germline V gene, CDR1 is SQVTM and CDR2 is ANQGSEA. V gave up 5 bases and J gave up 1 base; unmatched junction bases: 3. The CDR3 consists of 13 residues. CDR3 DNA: TGCAGCGTTCGGGGGGATGGCACAGATACGCAGTATTTT. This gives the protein CSVRGDGTDTQYF.

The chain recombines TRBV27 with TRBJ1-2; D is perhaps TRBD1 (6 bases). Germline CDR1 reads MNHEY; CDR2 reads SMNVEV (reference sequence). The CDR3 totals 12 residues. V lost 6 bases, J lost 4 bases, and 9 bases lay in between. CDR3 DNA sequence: TGTGCCAGCAGGACACAGGGCTATGGCTACACCTTC. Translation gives CASRTQGYGYTF.

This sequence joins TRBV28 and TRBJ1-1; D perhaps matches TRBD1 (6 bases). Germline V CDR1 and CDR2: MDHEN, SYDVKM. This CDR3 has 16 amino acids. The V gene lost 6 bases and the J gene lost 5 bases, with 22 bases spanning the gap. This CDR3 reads CASRPSQMGARTEAFF. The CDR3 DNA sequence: TGTGCCAGCAGACCCTCACAGATGGGGGCTCGAACTGAAGCTTTCTTT.

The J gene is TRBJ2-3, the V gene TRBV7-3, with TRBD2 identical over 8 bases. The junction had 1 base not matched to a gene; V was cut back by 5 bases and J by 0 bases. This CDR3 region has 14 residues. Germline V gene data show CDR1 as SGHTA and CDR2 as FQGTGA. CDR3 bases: TGTGCCAGCAGCCCTAGCGGGAGCACAGATACGCAGTATTTT. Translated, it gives CASSPSGSTDTQYF.